Shown below are 32 T cell receptor beta chains from a single sample sequenced in a study of tumor-infiltrating lymphocytes in primary liver carcinoma. TCR beta cDNA came from about 470 ng total RNA, primed with a constant-region primer. Three-round nested multiplex PCR performed with slightly modified ARM-PCR produced the TCR beta libraries. With TRBV1-TRBV30 forward primers and a C-beta reverse primer, the first two PCR rounds were run for about 10 cycles each. TCRdb independently ran MiXCR on the multiplex PCR reads; one entry per CDR3 protein. Of fewer than 350,000 distinct CDR3 sequences in the sample, 65% were seen once. For blood RNA, unsorted whole blood served as the source, and germline DNA was extracted too. The sequencing input was peripheral blood. The receptors derive from a man aged 35 to 55 with primary liver carcinoma and hepatitis B virus infection.

In the case of this clonotype: Since a much larger clone is just one base distant, this may be a read error. The chain employs TRBV6-1 and TRBJ1-2; 8 nucleotides line up with TRBD1. The CDR3 is 14 residues long. CDR1 and CDR2 (germline): MNHNS, SASEGT. The CDR3 DNA reads TGTGCCAGTGAAGCCAGGACAGGGCCTAATGGCTACGCCTTC. Residues: CASEARTGPNGYAF.

This clonotype is a singleton in its sample. A read error is possible here, since a much larger clone lies one base away. V gene TRBV7-9 combines with J gene TRBJ1-1; D uncertain. V was cut by 7 bases and J by 1 base, with 10 bases left in between. Germline V gene data show CDR1 as SEHNR and CDR2 as FQNEAQ (reference sequence). The CDR3 consists of 13 residues. In DNA form, the CDR3 reads TGTGCCAGCAATTCAACTACGAACACTGAAGCTTTCTTT. Its translation is CASNSTTNTEAFF.

The chain has TRBV21-1 and TRBJ1-5. TRBV21-1 is shown as a pseudogene. The CDR3 is made up of 16 amino acids. The CDR3 DNA reads TGTGCCAGCAGCAAAGGCGGAAGGGGAGGCAATCAGCTCCAGCATTTT. Encoded protein: CASSKGGRGGNQLQHF.

This clonotype was observed a few times. The chain couples TRBV7-9 to TRBJ2-7; 7 nucleotides match TRBD1. The J segment lost 3 bases and the V segment lost 6 bases, leaving 8 bases of the junction unmatched. The CDR3 is 14 residues long. Germline V gene sequence: CDR1 SEHNR, CDR2 FQNEAQ (reference sequence). CDR3 loop: CASRPETGSYEQYF. Here the CDR3 DNA reads TGTGCCAGCAGACCCGAGACAGGGAGCTACGAGCAGTACTTC.

This rearrangement joins TRBV14 to TRBJ1-3, with D uncertain. V lost 0 bases to trimming and J lost 5 bases, with 8 bases between them. CDR1 is SGHDN, CDR2 FVKESK, per germline. This CDR3 has 14 amino acids. The CDR3 region is CASSQDNYRNTIYF. CDR3 DNA: TGTGCCAGCAGCCAAGATAACTATCGAAACACCATATATTTT. The whole variable domain, filled in from reference TRBV14 and TRBJ1-3, reads EAGVTQFPSHSVIEKGQTVTLRCDPISGHDNLYWYRRVMGKEIKFLLHFVKESKQDESGMPNNRFLAERTGGTYSTLKVQPAELEDSGVYFCASSQDNYRNTIYFGEGSWLTVV.

Note on this clonotype: A much bigger clone sits one base away, suggesting this may be a read error. The CDR3 protein is CASQLAWEYNEQFF. The CDR3 region has the DNA TGTGCCAGTCAACTAGCGTGGGAATACAATGAGCAGTTCTTC. This chain connects TRBV6-2 or TRBV6-3 to TRBJ2-1; 7 positions match TRBD2. Losses at the gene ends were 9 bases for V and 4 bases for J; bases not matched to a gene: 9. Germline V gives CDR1 MNHEY, CDR2 SVGEGT. The length of the CDR3 is 14 residues.

This clonotype was counted ten times or more. The V gene is TRBV6-1, the J gene TRBJ2-3; D remains ambiguous. V was pared by 7 bases and J by 2 bases, with 16 bases between. Germline values: CDR1 MNHNS, CDR2 SASEGT. This CDR3 spans 15 amino acids. As DNA, the CDR3 is TGTGCCAGCATAGTCCACGGATTTTCCACAGATACGCAGTATTTT. Its translation: CASIVHGFSTDTQYF.

The chain has TRBV4-1 and TRBJ2-3, with 9 positions matching TRBD2. The V and J ends lost 0 bases and 3 bases, in that order; junction bases with no gene match: 4. Germline V lookup: CDR1 MGHRA, CDR2 YSYEKL. This CDR3 region has 16 residues. The CDR3 DNA reads as TGCGCCAGCAGCCAAGATCCTAGCGGGATTACAGATACGCAGTATTTT. This codes for CASSQDPSGITDTQYF.

Concerning this clonotype: This may be a read error, as it is one base from a much larger clone. The rearrangement joins TRBV4-3 to TRBJ2-5; D not resolved. The ends were cut back, 5 bases at V and 7 bases at J, with 14 bases in the middle. The germline gives CDR1 LGHNA, CDR2 YSLEER. This CDR3 has 13 residues. The CDR3 nucleotides read TGCGCCAGCAGCGGACGTCTGAAAGGGACCCAGTACTTC. Translating it yields CASSGRLKGTQYF.

Turning to this clonotype: The junction and the germline gene differ at one end; a read error may be behind it. This sequence joins TRBV5-6 and TRBJ2-7, with TRBD1 as a possible D gene (5 bases). The germline V gene encodes CDR1 SGHDT and CDR2 YYEEEE. There are 15 residues in the CDR3. The CDR3, as DNA: TGTGCCAGCAGCGACTCAAGGGGAAATTACTACGGGCAGTACTTC. Protein sequence: CASSDSRGNYYGQYF.

This clonotype was counted at least ten times. The rearrangement links TRBV4-3 to TRBJ1-1; tentatively, D is TRBD1 (5 bases). The CDR3 spans 15 residues. The V end lost 3 bases, the J end lost 6 bases, and 17 bases lay between the germline ends. Germline V gives CDR1 LGHNA, CDR2 YSLEER. For the CDR3, the DNA is TGCGCCAGCAGCCAGATGATTGGGGGTCGCGCTGAAGCTTTCTTT. This codes for CASSQMIGGRAEAFF.

Concerning this clonotype itself: A much larger clonotype is one base distant, so this may be a read error. Because it lacks the conserved phenylalanine or tryptophan at the end, this CDR3 is likely a read error. J is TRBJ2-1 and V is TRBV12-3 or TRBV12-4; 10 bases map to TRBD2. The length of the CDR3 is 15 residues. Trimming took 7 bases from V and 4 from J; bases not matched to a gene: 7. CDR3 sequence: CASTEGLANYNEQFS. The CDR3 region has the DNA TGTGCCAGCACCGAGGGACTAGCGAATTACAATGAGCAGTTCTCC.

The chain carries TRBV4-2 and TRBJ2-1, with D perhaps assigned TRBD1 or TRBD2 (7 bases each). From germline, CDR1 is LGHNA and CDR2 YNFKEQ. The CDR3 loop spans 16 amino acids. V was clipped by 1 base and J by 7 bases, with 17 bases between them. CDR3 DNA: TGTGCCAGCAGCCAAGTGAGGGGGCGGGGGTATAATGAGCAGTTCTTC. Encoded protein: CASSQVRGRGYNEQFF.

At least ten counts were recorded for this clonotype. The chain couples TRBV14 to TRBJ2-7; a possible D gene is TRBD2 (6 bases). V was clipped by 4 bases and J by 3 bases, with 10 bases between them. The CDR3 length is 13 residues. The germline gives CDR1 SGHDN, CDR2 FVKESK. Here the CDR3 DNA reads TGTGCCAGCAGCCGTAGCGGATTCTACGAGCAGTACTTC. This gives the protein CASSRSGFYEQYF.

In this sample, this clonotype turned up many times. This sequence joins TRBV11-3 and TRBJ2-5; 14 bases align to TRBD2. V shed 5 bases, J shed 5 bases, and the junction held 7 bases outside the gene matches. The CDR3 spans 16 residues. CDR1 SGHNT and CDR2 YENEEA come from the germline V gene. Written as DNA, the CDR3 is TGTGCCAGCAGCACAGGGACTAGCGGGAGCGGGGAGACCCAGTACTTC. It yields the protein CASSTGTSGSGETQYF.

Comment on this clonotype: With a much larger clone just one base away, this may be a read error. The rearrangement uses TRBV13 and TRBJ1-1; perhaps TRBD1 as D (6 bases). In germline, CDR1 is PRHDT, CDR2 FYEKMQ (reference sequence). The CDR3 runs to 14 residues. CDR3 region: CASSFPGANTEVFF. The CDR3, as DNA: TGTGCCAGCAGCTTTCCAGGGGCCAACACTGAAGTTTTCTTT.

The sample holds many counts of this clonotype. The genes are TRBV6-2 or TRBV6-3 and TRBJ2-2, with unresolved D. CDR1 and CDR2 (germline): MNHEY, SVGEGT. V dropped 7 bases and J dropped 0 bases, with 15 bases sitting between them. The CDR3 sequence is 16 residues long. This chain's CDR3 is CASTMPDPTNTGELFF. CDR3 DNA sequence: TGTGCCAGCACCATGCCGGACCCTACGAACACCGGGGAGCTGTTTTTT.

This clonotype was seen a single time. The junction departs from the called germline gene at one end, perhaps through a read error. The gene calls are TRBV12-3 or TRBV12-4 and TRBJ2-5; a weak D match, TRBD2 (5 bases). CDR3 length equals 14 residues. In nucleotides, the CDR3 is TGTGCCAGCGGTTCAGTGCGTACCGGGGAGACCCAATACTTC. As protein: CASGSVRTGETQYF.

Of note for this clonotype: This CDR3 fails to terminate in the conserved phenylalanine or tryptophan, so it likely reflects a read error. The chain links TRBV11-1 to TRBJ2-1; perhaps TRBD1 as D (5 bases). V was pared by 3 bases and J by 8 bases, with 11 bases between. Germline V gene data show CDR1 as SGHAT and CDR2 as FQDESV (reference sequence). This CDR3 comprises 13 residues. The CDR3 coding sequence is TGTGCCAGCAGCTTCGCAGGGATCTATGAGCAGTTCATC. Translated, it gives CASSFAGIYEQFI.

This clonotype was observed once. A much larger clone differs from this one at a single base, so this may be a read error. J is TRBJ1-2 and V is TRBV6-1; D remains unclear. The ends were cut back, 7 bases at V and 8 bases at J, with 17 bases in the middle. CDR1 MNHNS and CDR2 SASEGT come from the germline V gene. The CDR3 runs 13 residues. The CDR3 loop reads CASTTEWRRGYTF. The DNA of the CDR3 is TGTGCCAGCACTACTGAGTGGCGTCGAGGCTACACCTTC.

This sequence joins TRBV28 and TRBJ2-1, with 7 bases matching TRBD1. Germline CDR1 is MDHEN and CDR2 is SYDVKM. Trimming cost V 6 bases and J 8 bases; bases outside gene matches: 10. The CDR3 contains 14 residues. CDR3: CASSSTGCNDEQFF. The CDR3 nucleotides read TGTGCCAGCAGCTCGACAGGGTGCAACGATGAGCAGTTCTTC. The full variable domain, rest sourced from reference TRBV28 and TRBJ2-1, is DVKVTQSSRYLVKRTGEKVFLECVQDMDHENMFWYRQDPGLGLRLIYFSYDVKMKEKGDIPEGYSVSREKKERFSLILESASTNQTSMYLCASSSTGCNDEQFFGPGTRLTVL.

This clonotype was detected many times. The chain recombines TRBV11-2 with TRBJ2-5, with D tentatively TRBD2 (5 bases). V was clipped by 4 bases and J by 5 bases, with 23 bases between them. The CDR3 is 17 residues long. Germline loops: CDR1 SGHAT, CDR2 FQNNGV. DNA of the CDR3: TGTGCCAGCAGCTCCCTCAAGGGAGAAGTCTTACTGGAGACCCAGTACTTC. Encoded protein: CASSSLKGEVLLETQYF.

This clonotype was seen a single time. One end of the junction varies from germline; a read error may be responsible. The rearrangement joins TRBV4-2 to TRBJ1-1, with D possibly matching TRBD1 (6 bases). The CDR3 sequence is 16 residues long. The germline V gene encodes CDR1 LGHNA and CDR2 YNFKEQ. The CDR3 is CAGSQDDRRMNTEAFF. DNA for the CDR3: TGTGCCGGCAGCCAAGATGACAGGCGCATGAACACTGAAGCTTTCTTT.

This chain connects TRBV5-1 to TRBJ1-1; D is undetermined. V was pared by 3 bases and J by 5 bases, with 14 bases between. Germline CDR1 reads SGHRS; CDR2 reads YFSETQ. CDR3 length equals 14 residues. The CDR3 region is CASSYDMMGTEAFF. In DNA, the CDR3 is TGCGCCAGCAGCTACGACATGATGGGAACTGAAGCTTTCTTT. The variable domain in full, completed from reference TRBV5-1 and TRBJ1-1, reads KAGVTQTPRYLIKTRGQQVTLSCSPISGHRSVSWYQQTPGQGLQFLFEYFSETQRNKGNFPGRFSGRQFSNSRSEMNVSTLELGDSALYLCASSYDMMGTEAFFGQGTRLTVV.

This clonotype was counted between two and nine times. The chain combines TRBV30 with TRBJ2-7; the D gene is possibly TRBD2 (5 bases). This CDR3 has 13 amino acids. The germline CDR1 and CDR2 sequences are GTSNPN and SVGIG (reference sequence). V was clipped by 5 bases and J by 6 bases, with 17 bases between them. CDR3 protein: CAWRRTGGSEQYF. CDR3 bases: TGTGCCTGGCGCCGAACGGGTGGGAGCGAGCAGTACTTC.

With respect to this clonotype: At one boundary the junction diverges from the germline segment, which might be a read error. This chain links TRBV11-3 with TRBJ1-5; D unresolved. The CDR3 is made up of 17 amino acids. Germline CDR1 reads SGHNT; CDR2 reads YENEEA. The CDR3 DNA follows: TGTGTCAGCAACACCCTCTGCAGTGAAATGGGCAATCAGCCCCAGCATTTT. It translates to CVSNTLCSEMGNQPQHF.

Of note for this clonotype: This CDR3 fails to terminate in the conserved phenylalanine or tryptophan, so it likely reflects a read error. No DNA is shown, since the ends of the CDR3 on it are uncertain; the CDR3 is the one TCRdb lists. The genes are TRBV4-1 and TRBJ2-2; the table's D call of TRBD1 was not tested on the DNA. The CDR3 adds up to 18 amino acids, both ends counted. Germline V CDR1 and CDR2: MGHRA, YSYEKL. The CDR3 loop is CASSQELRQGVNTGELLL.

The rearrangement links TRBV11-3 to TRBJ2-1; D is unresolved. The germline V gene has CDR1 SGHNT and CDR2 YENEEA. Trimming pared 1 base from V and 7 bases from J, leaving 14 bases between. CDR3 size: 15 residues. The CDR3 nucleotides read TGTGCCAGCAGCTTAGGGCACGGAAACTTTAATGAGCAGTTCTTC. This encodes CASSLGHGNFNEQFF.

Note on this clonotype: One base away lies a much larger clone, so this may be a sequencing read error. This chain connects TRBV5-4 to TRBJ2-5, with D perhaps being TRBD1 or TRBD2 (5 bases each). The CDR3 has 13 amino acids. The V end was cut by 4 bases, the J end by 1 base, with 8 bases between. The germline gives CDR1 SGHNT, CDR2 YYREEE (reference sequence). As DNA, the CDR3 is TGTGCCAGCAGCATGAGGGGCCAAGAGACCCAGTACTTC. Amino acids: CASSMRGQETQYF.

Notes on this clonotype: This may arise from a read error, as a much more abundant clone is one base away. The chain has TRBV5-5 and TRBJ1-6, with unresolved D. CDR1 and CDR2 from the germline V gene are SGHKS and YYEKEE (reference sequence). V dropped 4 bases and J dropped 10 bases, with 12 bases sitting between them. The length of the CDR3 is 13 residues. CDR3 DNA: TGTGCCAGCAGCCTACGGGGTGACTCACCCCTCCACTTT. Translation: CASSLRGDSPLHF.

With regard to this clonotype: A much more abundant neighbour one base away suggests this may be a read error. This chain connects TRBV12-3 or TRBV12-4 to TRBJ2-5; D not certain. The CDR3 is made up of 12 amino acids. For the CDR3, the DNA is TGTACCAGCGCGGCTTTCCAAGAGACCCAGTACTTC. Translated, it gives CTSAAFQETQYF.

Remarks on this clonotype: One end of the junction does not line up with germline, which may come from a read error. The V and J genes are TRBV14 and TRBJ2-1; no definite D call. The CDR3 spans 13 residues. Germline V lookup: CDR1 SGHDN, CDR2 FVKESK. In nucleotides, the CDR3 is TGTGCCAGCAGCACGACGAGCTACAGTGAGCAGTTCTTC. Amino acids: CASSTTSYSEQFF.